This T cell receptor (beta chain) was sequenced for a study of PD-L1 blockade in urothelial cancer. In the study overall: Twenty-five of the 29 patients were men with bladder-origin urothelial cancer. Study results and limitations: Durable-benefit patients expanded tumor-associated blood clones more at 3 weeks. Improved survival was predicted by pretreatment blood TCR clonality below the median.

This CDR3 is 14 amino acids long. V was clipped by 4 bases and J by 5 bases, with 12 bases between them. Looked up from germline, CDR1 is SGHRS and CDR2 is YFSETQ. Stated time point: peripheral blood 6 weeks after treatment start. Repertoires were generated with immunoSEQ multiplex PCR, while TCRdb's copy carries only in-frame clones and drops some. This table holds about 120,000 clones, more than 70% found once. For this clone: As yet, its antigen is unknown.

This chain connects TRBV5-1 to TRBJ1-4, with D perhaps TRBD1 (6 bases). This specimen was PBMCs, taken around atezolizumab (anti-PD-L1) treatment. The sequence was collected from a man in his forties or fifties with urothelial cancer. CDR3 coding DNA: TGCGCCAGCAGCAAAGGGGGGGCGAATGAAAAACTGTTTTTT. As protein: CASSKGGANEKLFF.